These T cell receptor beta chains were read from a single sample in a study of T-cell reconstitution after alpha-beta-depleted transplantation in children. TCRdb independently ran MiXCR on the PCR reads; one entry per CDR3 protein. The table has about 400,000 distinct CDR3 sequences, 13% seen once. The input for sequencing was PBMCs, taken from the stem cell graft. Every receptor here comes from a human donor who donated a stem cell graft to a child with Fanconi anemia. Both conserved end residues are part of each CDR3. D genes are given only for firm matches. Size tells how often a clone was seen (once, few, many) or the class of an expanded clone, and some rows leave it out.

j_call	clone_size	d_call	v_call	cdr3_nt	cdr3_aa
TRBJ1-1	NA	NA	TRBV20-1	TGCAGTGCTATCCGGCGGACGAACACTGAAGCTTTCTTT	CSAIRRTNTEAFF
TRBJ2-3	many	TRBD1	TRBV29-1	TGCAGCGTGTCACAGGGGATGGCAGATACGCAGTATTTT	CSVSQGMADTQYF
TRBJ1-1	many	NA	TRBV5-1	TGCGCCAGCAGCCAGGGATTAAGTACGGAAGCTTTCTTT	CASSQGLSTEAFF
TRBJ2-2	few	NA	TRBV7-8	TGTGCCAGCAGCTTAGCGCGGAGTTCCGGGGAGCTGTTTTTT	CASSLARSSGELFF
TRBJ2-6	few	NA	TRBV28	TGTGCCAGCAGCCGGGTCTTACCCTCTGGGGCCAACGTCCTGACTTTC	CASSRVLPSGANVLTF
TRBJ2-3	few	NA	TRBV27	TGTGCCAGCAGTTTATCGGAGCGAAATACGCAGTATTTT	CASSLSERNTQYF
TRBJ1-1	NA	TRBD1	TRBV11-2	TGTGCCAGCAGCCGGGACAGTCCCTGGAACACTGAAGCTTTCTTT	CASSRDSPWNTEAFF
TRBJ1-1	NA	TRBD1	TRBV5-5	TGTGCCAGCAGCCCCCGGGGGACAGGGACCTTCGGCACTGAAGCTTTCTTT	CASSPRGTGTFGTEAFF
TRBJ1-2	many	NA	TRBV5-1	TGCGCCAGCAGCTTCCTACATAGCTCTAACTATGGCTACACCTTC	CASSFLHSSNYGYTF
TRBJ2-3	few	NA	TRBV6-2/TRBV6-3	TGTGCCAGCAGTTACGACTGGCAGAGCACAGATACGCAGTATTTT	CASSYDWQSTDTQYF
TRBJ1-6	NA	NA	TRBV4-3	TGCGCCAGCAGCCAAGGGGTAGGGGATAATTCACCCCTCCACTTT	CASSQGVGDNSPLHF
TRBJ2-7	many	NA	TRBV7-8	TGTGCCAGCAGCTTAGCGGGACGCAGTCAGTACTTC	CASSLAGRSQYF
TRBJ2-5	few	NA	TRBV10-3	TGTGCCATCAGTCAGGCCCCACTAGACGTTGAGACCCAGTACTTC	CAISQAPLDVETQYF
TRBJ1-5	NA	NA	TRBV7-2	TGTGCCAGCAGCTCCGAAGGGCAGGGCGATCAGCCCCAGCATTTT	CASSSEGQGDQPQHF
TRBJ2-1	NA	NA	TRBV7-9	TGTGCCAGCAGCTTTAGCGGCCCCCTCCGCTTC	CASSFSGPLRF
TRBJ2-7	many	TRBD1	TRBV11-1	TGTGCCAGCAGGCGGACAGGGACTGCCTACGAGCAGTACTTC	CASRRTGTAYEQYF
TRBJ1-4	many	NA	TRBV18	TGTGCCAGCTCACCGAGGAGGATAGGGATTGCAACTAATGAAAAACTGTTTTTT	CASSPRRIGIATNEKLFF
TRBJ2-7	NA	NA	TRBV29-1	TGCAGCGGGGGGACTTTAGGCGAGCAGTACTTC	CSGGTLGEQYF
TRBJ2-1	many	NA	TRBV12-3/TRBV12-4	TGTGCCAGCAGTTTACCGGACGGGCGGAATGAGCAGTTCTTC	CASSLPDGRNEQFF
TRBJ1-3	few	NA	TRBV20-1	TGCAGTGCTAAAGGACTTACTGGAAACACCATATATTTT	CSAKGLTGNTIYF
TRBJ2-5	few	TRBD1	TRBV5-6	TGTGCCAGCAGCTTGGATTTCGGGACAGGGGATGAGGAGACCCAGTACTTC	CASSLDFGTGDEETQYF
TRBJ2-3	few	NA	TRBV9	TGTGCCAGCAGCGTTGAGTTGCAGACAGATACGCAGTATTTT	CASSVELQTDTQYF
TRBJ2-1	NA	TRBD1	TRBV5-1	TGCGCCAGCACCTTGGACAGGGGTGGAGATGAGCAGTTCTTC	CASTLDRGGDEQFF
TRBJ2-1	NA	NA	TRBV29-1	TGCAGCGTTGAAGAAAGCATGGGGGGTCCCGAGCAGTTCTTC	CSVEESMGGPEQFF
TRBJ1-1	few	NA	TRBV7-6	TGTGCCAGCAGCTGGTACAGGGTACCTTTCTTT	CASSWYRVPFF
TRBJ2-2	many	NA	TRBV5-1	TGCGCCAGCAGCTCCCGGGACATATTTCCCGGGGAGCTGTTTTTT	CASSSRDIFPGELFF
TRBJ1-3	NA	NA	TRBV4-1	TGCGCCAGCAGCCAAGATGTGGGGGCTGGAAACACCATATATTTT	CASSQDVGAGNTIYF
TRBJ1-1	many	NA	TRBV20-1	TGCAGTGCTAGAGAGCCCTCAAGGGGCACTGAAGCTTTCTTT	CSAREPSRGTEAFF
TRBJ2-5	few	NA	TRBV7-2	TGTGCCAGCAGCTTAAGATTAGCACAAGAGACCCAGTACTTC	CASSLRLAQETQYF
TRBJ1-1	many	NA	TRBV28	TGTGCCAGCAGTACAGGGAACACTGAAGCTTTCTTT	CASSTGNTEAFF
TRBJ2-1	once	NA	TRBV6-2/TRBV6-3	TGTGCCAGCAGTCCCCCGGGGGTAGGGGATGAGCAGTTCTTC	CASSPPGVGDEQFF
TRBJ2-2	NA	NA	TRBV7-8	TGTGCCAGCAGCTTGCTCGAGGGGACGAACACCGGGGAGCTGTTTTTT	CASSLLEGTNTGELFF
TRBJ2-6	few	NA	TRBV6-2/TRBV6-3	TGTGCCAGCAGCCTCAGGTTCTCTGGGGCCAACGTCCTGACTTTC	CASSLRFSGANVLTF
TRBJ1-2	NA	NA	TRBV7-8	TGTGCCAGCAGCTTAGCGAGCTCTGGGTACTATGGCTACACCTTC	CASSLASSGYYGYTF
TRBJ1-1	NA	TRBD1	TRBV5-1	TGCGCCAGCAGCGAACAACCGGGGGACAGCAGCACTGAAGCTTTCTTT	CASSEQPGDSSTEAFF
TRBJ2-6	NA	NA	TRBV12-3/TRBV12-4	TGTGCCAGCAGGGATCCGAGCTCTGGGGCCAACGTCCTGACTTTC	CASRDPSSGANVLTF
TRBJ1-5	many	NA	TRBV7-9	TGTGCCAGCAGCTTAGGATCGGACGATCGGCAGCCCCAGCATTTT	CASSLGSDDRQPQHF
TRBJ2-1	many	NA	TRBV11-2	TGTGCCAGCAGCTATTCAGCGTATGAGCAGTTCTTC	CASSYSAYEQFF
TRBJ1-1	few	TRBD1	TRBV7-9	TGTGCCAGCAGCGCAGGGGGCAGGACTGAAGCTTTCTTT	CASSAGGRTEAFF
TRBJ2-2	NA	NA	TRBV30	TGTGCCTGGAGGCCTGCCGGGGCCAGGGCCGGGGAGCTGTTTTTT	CAWRPAGARAGELFF
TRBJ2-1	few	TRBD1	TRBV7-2	TGTGCCAGCAGCTTCGACAGGGCTAAGAATGAGCAGTTCTTC	CASSFDRAKNEQFF
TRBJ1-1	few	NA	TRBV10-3	TGTGCCATCAGTGTGGAGGCGTCGAACACTGAAGCTTTCTTT	CAISVEASNTEAFF
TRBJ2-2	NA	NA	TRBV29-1	TGCAGCGGACGGGACACGGGAATTGGAACCGGGGAGCTGTTTTTT	CSGRDTGIGTGELFF
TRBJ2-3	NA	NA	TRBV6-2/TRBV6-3	TGTGCCAGCAGACAGACTAGCAGGGGAGATACGCAGTATTTT	CASRQTSRGDTQYF
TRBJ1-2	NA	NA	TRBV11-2	TGTGCCAGCAGCTTAGACCCAGGGCATGGCTACACCTTC	CASSLDPGHGYTF
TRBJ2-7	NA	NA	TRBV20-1	TGCAGTGCTACTGGGGCACAGGGCAGCTCCTACGAGCAGTACTTC	CSATGAQGSSYEQYF